These 7 T cell receptor beta chains share one sample of origin, sequenced in a study of yellow fever vaccine responses in identical twins. TCRdb redid the calling of the RT-PCR reads with MiXCR, one entry per CDR3 protein. The data contain some 5,000 distinct CDR3 sequences, about 76% of them seen just once; the ten biggest clones take up 2.6%. Source: T cells from blood (PBMCs), unsorted or a sorted subset (not recorded which), taken before or after yellow fever vaccination (not recorded which). The receptors originated from a woman between 18 and 29 years old who received the yellow fever vaccine.

Concerning this clonotype itself: One junction end disagrees with the germline gene, perhaps due to a read error. This sequence joins TRBV7-9 and TRBJ1-1, with 8 bases lining up with TRBD1. CDR1 SEHNR and CDR2 FQNEAQ come from the germline V gene (reference sequence). The CDR3 runs 17 residues. The CDR3 DNA sequence: TGTGCCAGCAGCACGACAGGGGAAGGGATCATGAACACTGGAGCTTTCTTT. Its protein product is CASSTTGEGIMNTGAFF.

This clonotype came up once. This chain links TRBV29-1 with TRBJ2-2; D remains ambiguous. The CDR3 covers 16 residues. V lost 7 bases, J lost 1 base, and 19 bases lay in between. Germline-derived CDR1 and CDR2 are SQVTM and ANQGSEA. The CDR3 sequence is CSGPADERLNTGELFF. DNA for the CDR3: TGCAGCGGACCCGCGGACGAGAGATTGAACACCGGGGAGCTGTTTTTT.

CDR3 protein: CASSQDSYNEQFF. CDR3 sequence (DNA): TGCGCCAGCAGCCAGGACAGTTACAATGAGCAGTTCTTC. This rearrangement joins TRBV5-1 to TRBJ2-1, with D possibly matching TRBD1 (6 bases). In germline, CDR1 is SGHRS, CDR2 YFSETQ. The V and J ends lost 4 bases and 4 bases respectively, with 9 bases between them. This CDR3 region has 13 residues.

This rearrangement joins TRBV7-3 to TRBJ2-7; 8 bases match TRBD2. The CDR3 consists of 17 residues. Trimming cost V 2 bases and J 6 bases; bases outside gene matches: 15. Germline assignment: CDR1 SGHTA and CDR2 FQGTGA. CDR3 sequence: CASSLPPVSGRWPEQYF. CDR3 nucleotide sequence: TGTGCCAGCAGCTTACCCCCCGTGAGCGGGAGATGGCCCGAGCAGTACTTC.

The chain couples TRBV18 to TRBJ2-1; no clear D. This CDR3 is built from 12 residues. Germline CDR1 is KGHSH and CDR2 is LQKENI. V gave up 3 bases and J gave up 7 bases, with 7 bases separating them. Written as DNA, the CDR3 is TGTGCCAGCTCACCTAAGGGTAATGAGCAGTTCTTC. It codes for CASSPKGNEQFF.

The V and J genes are TRBV6-1 and TRBJ2-6; a possible D gene is TRBD1 (5 bases). The ends were cut back, 7 bases at V and 2 bases at J, with 12 bases in the middle. CDR1 is MNHNS, CDR2 SASEGT, per germline. The CDR3 spans 15 residues. The CDR3 protein is CASKGEPAGANVLTF. In DNA form, the CDR3 reads TGTGCCAGCAAAGGGGAACCAGCTGGGGCCAACGTCCTGACTTTC.

The table lists this clonotype with a count of one. The chain joins TRBV11-1 to TRBJ1-1; no clear D gene. This CDR3 is 14 amino acids long. V was cut by 2 bases and J by 5 bases, with 12 bases left in between. Germline CDR1 and CDR2: SGHAT and FQDESV (reference sequence). The CDR3 coding sequence is TGTGCCAGCAGCTTATCACCCCTGGGGACTGAAGCTTTCTTT. Encoded protein: CASSLSPLGTEAFF. The full variable domain, its missing parts supplied by reference TRBV11-1 and TRBJ1-1, is EAEVAQSPRYKITEKSQAVAFWCDPISGHATLYWYRQILGQGPELLVQFQDESVVDDSQLPKDRFSAERLKGVDSTLKIQPAELGDSAMYLCASSLSPLGTEAFFGQGTRLTVV.